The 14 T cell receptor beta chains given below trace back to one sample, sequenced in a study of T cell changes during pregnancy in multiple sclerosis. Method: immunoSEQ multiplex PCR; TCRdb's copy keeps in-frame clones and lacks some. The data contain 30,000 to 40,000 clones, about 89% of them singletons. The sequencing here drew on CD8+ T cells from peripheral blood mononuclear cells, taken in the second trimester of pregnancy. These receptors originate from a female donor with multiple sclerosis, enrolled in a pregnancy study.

The CDR3 loop reads CASGKGDTQYF. The DNA of the CDR3 is TGTGCTAGTGGTAAGGGGGATACGCAGTATTTT. The chain joins TRBV12-5 to TRBJ2-3; tentatively, D is TRBD1 (5 bases). CDR3 length equals 11 residues. CDR1 is LGHNT and CDR2 is FRNRAP in the germline V gene. V dropped 5 bases and J dropped 6 bases, with 6 bases sitting between them. Full variable domain (outside the CDR3, taken from reference TRBV12-5 and TRBJ2-3): DARVTQTPRHKVTEMGQEVTMRCQPILGHNTVFWYRQTMMQGLELLAYFRNRAPLDDSGMPKDRFSAEMPDATLATLKIQPSEPRDSAVYFCASGKGDTQYFGPGTRLTVL.

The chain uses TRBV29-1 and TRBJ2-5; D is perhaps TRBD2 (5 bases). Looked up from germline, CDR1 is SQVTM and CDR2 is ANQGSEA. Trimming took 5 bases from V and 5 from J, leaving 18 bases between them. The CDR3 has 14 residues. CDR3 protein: CSVRVGESRETQYF. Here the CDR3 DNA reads TGCAGCGTTCGCGTCGGGGAATCGCGGGAGACCCAGTACTTC. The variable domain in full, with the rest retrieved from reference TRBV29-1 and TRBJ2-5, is SAVISQKPSRDICQRGTSLTIQCQVDSQVTMMFWYRQQPGQSLTLIATANQGSEATYESGFVIDKFPISRPNLTFSTLTVSNMSPEDSSIYLCSVRVGESRETQYFGPGTRLLVL.

The CDR3 is CASTLTANTEAFF. CDR3 in DNA: TGTGCCAGCACTCTAACAGCGAACACTGAAGCTTTCTTT. This chain links TRBV6-5 with TRBJ1-1; D unclear. The CDR3 consists of 13 residues. Deletions cut 7 bases from V and 1 base from J, with 10 bases between. Germline CDR1 and CDR2: MNHEY and SVGAGI.

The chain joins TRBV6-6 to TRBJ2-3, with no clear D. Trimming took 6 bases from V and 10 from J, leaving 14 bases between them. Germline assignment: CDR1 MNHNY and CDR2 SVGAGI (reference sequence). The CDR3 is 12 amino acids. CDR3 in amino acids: CASRTTGEAQYF. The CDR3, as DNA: TGTGCCAGCAGGACGACCGGCGAGGCGCAGTATTTT.

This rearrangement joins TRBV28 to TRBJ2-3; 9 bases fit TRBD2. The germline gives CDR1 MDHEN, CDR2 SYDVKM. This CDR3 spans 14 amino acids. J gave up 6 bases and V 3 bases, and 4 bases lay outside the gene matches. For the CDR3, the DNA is TGTGCCAGCAGTTTGCGGGAGGGCCGGGATACGCAGTATTTT. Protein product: CASSLREGRDTQYF.

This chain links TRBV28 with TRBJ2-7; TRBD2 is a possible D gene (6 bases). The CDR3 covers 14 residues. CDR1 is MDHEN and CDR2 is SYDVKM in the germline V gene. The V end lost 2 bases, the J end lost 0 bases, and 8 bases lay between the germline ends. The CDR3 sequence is CASSLAGNSYEQYF. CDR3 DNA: TGTGCCAGCAGTTTAGCGGGGAACTCCTACGAGCAGTACTTC.

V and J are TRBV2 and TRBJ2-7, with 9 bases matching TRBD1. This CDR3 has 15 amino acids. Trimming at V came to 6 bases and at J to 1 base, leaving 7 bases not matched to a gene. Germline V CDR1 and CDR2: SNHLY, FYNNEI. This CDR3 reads CASRGTGSSSYEQYF. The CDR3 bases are TGTGCCAGCAGAGGGACAGGGAGCAGTTCCTACGAGCAGTACTTC.

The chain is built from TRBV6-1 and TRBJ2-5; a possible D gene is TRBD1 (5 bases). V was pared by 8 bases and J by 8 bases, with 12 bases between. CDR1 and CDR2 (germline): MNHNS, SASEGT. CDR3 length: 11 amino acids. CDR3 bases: TGTGCCAGCGAGAGTCAGGGAACCCAGTACTTC. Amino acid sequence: CASESQGTQYF.

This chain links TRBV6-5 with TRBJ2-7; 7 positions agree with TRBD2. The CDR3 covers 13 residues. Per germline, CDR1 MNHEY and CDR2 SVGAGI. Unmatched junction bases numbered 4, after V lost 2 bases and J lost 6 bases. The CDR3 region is CASSYRLAGEQYF. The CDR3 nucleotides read TGTGCCAGCAGTTACCGACTAGCTGGCGAGCAGTACTTC.

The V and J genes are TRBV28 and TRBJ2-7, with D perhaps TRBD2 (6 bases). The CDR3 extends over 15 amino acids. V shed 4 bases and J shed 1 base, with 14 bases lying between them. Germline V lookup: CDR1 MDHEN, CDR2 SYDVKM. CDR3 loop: CASSSETGTSYEQYF. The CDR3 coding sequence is TGTGCCAGCAGTTCCGAGACGGGGACTTCCTACGAGCAGTACTTC.

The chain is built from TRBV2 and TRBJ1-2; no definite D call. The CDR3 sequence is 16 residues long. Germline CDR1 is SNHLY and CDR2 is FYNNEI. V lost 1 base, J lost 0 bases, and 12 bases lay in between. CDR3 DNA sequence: TGTGCCAGCAGTGAAGAGATGGGCATAGCTAACTATGGCTACACCTTC. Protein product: CASSEEMGIANYGYTF.

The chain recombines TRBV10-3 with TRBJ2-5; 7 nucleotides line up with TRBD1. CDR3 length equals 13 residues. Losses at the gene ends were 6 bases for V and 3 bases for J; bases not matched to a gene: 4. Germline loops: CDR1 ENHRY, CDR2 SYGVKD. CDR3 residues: CAIRLGQKETQYF. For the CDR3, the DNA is TGTGCCATCAGATTGGGACAGAAAGAGACCCAGTACTTC.

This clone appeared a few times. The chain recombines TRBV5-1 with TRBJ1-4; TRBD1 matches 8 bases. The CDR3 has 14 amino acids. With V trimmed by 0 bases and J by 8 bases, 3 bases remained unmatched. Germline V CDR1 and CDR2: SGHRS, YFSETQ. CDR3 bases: TGCGCCAGCAGCTTGGGGACAGGGAGAGAAAAACTGTTTTTT. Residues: CASSLGTGREKLFF.

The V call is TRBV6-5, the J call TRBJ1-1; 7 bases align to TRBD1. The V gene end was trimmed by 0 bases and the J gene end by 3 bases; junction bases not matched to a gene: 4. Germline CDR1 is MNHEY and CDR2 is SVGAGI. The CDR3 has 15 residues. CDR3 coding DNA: TGTGCCAGCAGTTACTCGCGACAGGGTCACACTGAAGCTTTCTTT. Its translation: CASSYSRQGHTEAFF.